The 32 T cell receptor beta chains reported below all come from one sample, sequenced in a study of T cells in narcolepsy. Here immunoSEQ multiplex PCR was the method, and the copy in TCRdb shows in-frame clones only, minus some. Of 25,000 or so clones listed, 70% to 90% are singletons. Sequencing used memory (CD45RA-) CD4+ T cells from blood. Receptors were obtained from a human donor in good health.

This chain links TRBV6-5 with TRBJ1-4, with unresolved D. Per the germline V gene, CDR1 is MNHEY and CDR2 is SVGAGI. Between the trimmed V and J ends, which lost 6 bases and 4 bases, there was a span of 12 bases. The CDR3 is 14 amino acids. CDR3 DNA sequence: TGTGCCAGCAGCCAAGGACGGAATAATGAAAAACTGTTTTTT. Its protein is CASSQGRNNEKLFF.

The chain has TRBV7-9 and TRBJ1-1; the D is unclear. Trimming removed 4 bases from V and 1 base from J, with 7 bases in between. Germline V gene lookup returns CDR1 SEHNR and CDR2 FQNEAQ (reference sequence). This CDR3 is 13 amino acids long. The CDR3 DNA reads TGTGCCAGCAGCTCAACACAGAACACTGAAGCTTTCTTT. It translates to CASSSTQNTEAFF.

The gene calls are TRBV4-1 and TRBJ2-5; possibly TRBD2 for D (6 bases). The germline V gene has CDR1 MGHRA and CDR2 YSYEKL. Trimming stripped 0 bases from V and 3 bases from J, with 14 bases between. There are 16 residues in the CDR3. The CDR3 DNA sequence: TGCGCCAGCAGCCAAGAAGGAGGGACTCTTAAAGAGACCCAGTACTTC. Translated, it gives CASSQEGGTLKETQYF.

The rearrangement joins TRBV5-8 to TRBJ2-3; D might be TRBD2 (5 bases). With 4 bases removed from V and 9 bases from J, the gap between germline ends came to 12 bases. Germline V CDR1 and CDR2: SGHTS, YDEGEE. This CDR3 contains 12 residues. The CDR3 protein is CASSPLRETQYF. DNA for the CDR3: TGTGCCAGCAGCCCGTTGAGGGAAACGCAGTATTTT. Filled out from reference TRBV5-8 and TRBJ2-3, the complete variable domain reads EAGVTQSPTHLIKTRGQQATLRCSPISGHTSVYWYQQALGLGLQFLLWYDEGEERNRGNFPPRFSGRQFPNYSSELNVNALELEDSALYLCASSPLRETQYFGPGTRLTVL.

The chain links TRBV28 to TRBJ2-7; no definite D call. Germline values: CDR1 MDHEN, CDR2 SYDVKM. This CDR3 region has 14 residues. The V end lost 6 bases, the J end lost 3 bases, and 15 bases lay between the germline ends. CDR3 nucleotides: TGTGCCAGCAGCGCAGACACTACTGGCTACGAGCAGTACTTC. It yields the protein CASSADTTGYEQYF.

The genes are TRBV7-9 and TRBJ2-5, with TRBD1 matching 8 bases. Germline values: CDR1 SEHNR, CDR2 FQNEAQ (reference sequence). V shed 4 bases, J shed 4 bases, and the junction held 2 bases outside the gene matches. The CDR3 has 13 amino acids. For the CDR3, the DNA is TGTGCCAGCAGCTCCAGGGGGCCAGAGACCCAGTACTTC. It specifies CASSSRGPETQYF.

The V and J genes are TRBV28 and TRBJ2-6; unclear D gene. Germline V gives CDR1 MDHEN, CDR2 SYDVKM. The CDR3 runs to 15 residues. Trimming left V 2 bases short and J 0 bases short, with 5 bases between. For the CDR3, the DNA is TGTGCCAGCAGTTTACTTGGCTCTGGGGCCAACGTCCTGACTTTC. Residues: CASSLLGSGANVLTF.

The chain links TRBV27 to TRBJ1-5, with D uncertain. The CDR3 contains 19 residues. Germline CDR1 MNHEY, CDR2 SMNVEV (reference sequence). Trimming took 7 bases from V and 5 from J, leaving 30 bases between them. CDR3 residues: CASNLPGPGPFPRDQPQHF. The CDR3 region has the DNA TGTGCCAGCAATCTTCCGGGCCCGGGCCCTTTCCCGCGCGATCAGCCCCAGCATTTT.

CDR3 protein: CASSLGHFQETQYF. The DNA of the CDR3 is TGTGCCAGCAGCTTAGGACATTTCCAAGAGACCCAGTACTTC. V and J are TRBV7-2 and TRBJ2-5; D not resolved. This CDR3 has 14 residues. Trimming shortened V by 1 base and J by 1 base, and 7 bases separated the two germline ends. CDR1 and CDR2 (germline): SGHTA, FQGNSA.

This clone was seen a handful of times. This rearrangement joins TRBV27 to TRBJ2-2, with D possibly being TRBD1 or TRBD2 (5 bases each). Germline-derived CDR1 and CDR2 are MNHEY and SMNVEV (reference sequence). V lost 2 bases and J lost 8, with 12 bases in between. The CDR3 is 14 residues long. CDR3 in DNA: TGTGCCAGCAGTTTAAACTCCTGGGGGGGGGAGCTGTTTTTT. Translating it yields CASSLNSWGGELFF.

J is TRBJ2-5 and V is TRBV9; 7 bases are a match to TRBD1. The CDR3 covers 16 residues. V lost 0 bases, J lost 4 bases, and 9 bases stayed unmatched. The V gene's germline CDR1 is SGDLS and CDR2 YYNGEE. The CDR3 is CASSVAKQGLGETQYF. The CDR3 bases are TGTGCCAGCAGCGTAGCCAAACAGGGGTTAGGAGAGACCCAGTACTTC.

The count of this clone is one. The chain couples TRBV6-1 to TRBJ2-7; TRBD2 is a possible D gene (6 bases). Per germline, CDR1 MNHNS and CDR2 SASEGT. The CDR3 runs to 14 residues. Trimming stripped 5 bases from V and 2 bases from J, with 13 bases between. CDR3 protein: CASSRGLGTYEQYF. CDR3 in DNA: TGTGCCAGCAGTCGGGGACTGGGAACCTACGAGCAGTACTTC.

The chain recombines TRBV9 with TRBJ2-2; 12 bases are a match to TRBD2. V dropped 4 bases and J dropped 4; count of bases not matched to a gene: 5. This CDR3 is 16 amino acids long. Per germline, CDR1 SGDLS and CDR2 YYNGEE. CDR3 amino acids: CASSPRTSGITGELFF. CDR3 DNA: TGTGCCAGCAGCCCCCGGACTAGCGGGATCACCGGGGAGCTGTTTTTT.

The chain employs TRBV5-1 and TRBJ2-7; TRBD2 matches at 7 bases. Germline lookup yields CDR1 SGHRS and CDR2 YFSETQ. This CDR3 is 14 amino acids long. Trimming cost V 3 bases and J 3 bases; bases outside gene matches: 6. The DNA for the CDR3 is TGCGCCAGCAGCTCCGGACTAGAGGTCTACGAGCAGTACTTC. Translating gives CASSSGLEVYEQYF.

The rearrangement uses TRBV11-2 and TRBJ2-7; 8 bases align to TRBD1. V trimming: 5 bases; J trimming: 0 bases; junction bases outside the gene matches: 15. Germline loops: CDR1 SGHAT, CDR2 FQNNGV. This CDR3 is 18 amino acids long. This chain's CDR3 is CASSDRRDRRSRSYEQYF. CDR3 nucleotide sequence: TGTGCCAGCAGCGACCGCCGGGACAGGCGCTCCCGCTCCTACGAGCAGTACTTC.

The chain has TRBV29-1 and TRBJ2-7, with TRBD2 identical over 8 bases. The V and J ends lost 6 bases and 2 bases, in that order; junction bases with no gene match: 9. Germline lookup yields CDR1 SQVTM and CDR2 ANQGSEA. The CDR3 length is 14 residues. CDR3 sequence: CSVAGLGAPYEQYF. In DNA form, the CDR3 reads TGCAGCGTGGCGGGACTAGGGGCTCCCTACGAGCAGTACTTC.

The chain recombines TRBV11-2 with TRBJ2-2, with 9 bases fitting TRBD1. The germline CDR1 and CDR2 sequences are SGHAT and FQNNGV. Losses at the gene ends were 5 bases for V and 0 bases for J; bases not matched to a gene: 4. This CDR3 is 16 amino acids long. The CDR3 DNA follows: TGTGCCAGCAGCCCTTGGACAGGGGCGAACACCGGGGAGCTGTTTTTT. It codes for CASSPWTGANTGELFF. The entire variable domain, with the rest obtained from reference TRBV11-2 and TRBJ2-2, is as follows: EAGVAQSPRYKIIEKRQSVAFWCNPISGHATLYWYQQILGQGPKLLIQFQNNGVVDDSQLPKDRFSAERLKGVDSTLKIQPAKLEDSAVYLCASSPWTGANTGELFFGEGSRLTVL.

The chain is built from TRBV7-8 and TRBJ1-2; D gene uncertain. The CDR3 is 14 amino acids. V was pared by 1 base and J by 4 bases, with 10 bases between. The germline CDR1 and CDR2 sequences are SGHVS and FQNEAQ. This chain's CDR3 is CASSLGIPGYGYTF. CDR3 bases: TGTGCCAGCAGCTTAGGAATCCCAGGCTATGGCTACACCTTC.

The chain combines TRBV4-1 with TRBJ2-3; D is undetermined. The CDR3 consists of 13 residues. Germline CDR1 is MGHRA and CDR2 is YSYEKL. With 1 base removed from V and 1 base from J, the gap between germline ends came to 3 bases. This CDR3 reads CASSQAGTDTQYF. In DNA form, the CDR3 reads TGCGCCAGCAGCCAAGCAGGCACAGATACGCAGTATTTT.

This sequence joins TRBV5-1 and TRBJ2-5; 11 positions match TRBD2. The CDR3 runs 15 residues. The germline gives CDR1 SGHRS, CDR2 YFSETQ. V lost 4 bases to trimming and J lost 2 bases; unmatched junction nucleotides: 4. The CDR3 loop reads CASSKGLAVQETQYF. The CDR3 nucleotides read TGCGCCAGCAGCAAGGGACTAGCGGTGCAAGAGACCCAGTACTTC.

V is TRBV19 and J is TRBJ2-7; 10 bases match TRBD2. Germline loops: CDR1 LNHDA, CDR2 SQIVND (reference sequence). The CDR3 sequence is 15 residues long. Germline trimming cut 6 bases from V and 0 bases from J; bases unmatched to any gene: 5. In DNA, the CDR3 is TGTGCCAGTAGGTTTACTAGCGGGGTCTCCTACGAGCAGTACTTC. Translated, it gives CASRFTSGVSYEQYF. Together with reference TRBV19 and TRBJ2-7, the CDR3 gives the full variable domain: DGGITQSPKYLFRKEGQNVTLSCEQNLNHDAMYWYRQDPGQGLRLIYYSQIVNDFQKGDIAEGYSVSREKKESFPLTVTSAQKNPTAFYLCASRFTSGVSYEQYFGPGTRLTVT.

Here the CDR3 DNA reads TGTGCCAGCAGCCTGACAGGGGATAGCAATCAGCCCCAGCATTTT. Amino acids: CASSLTGDSNQPQHF. The rearrangement uses TRBV6-6 and TRBJ1-5, with 8 bases that match TRBD1. The CDR3 runs 15 residues. Germline-derived CDR1 and CDR2 are MNHNY and SVGAGI (reference sequence). Trimming took 6 bases from V and 0 from J; bases not matched to a gene: 4.

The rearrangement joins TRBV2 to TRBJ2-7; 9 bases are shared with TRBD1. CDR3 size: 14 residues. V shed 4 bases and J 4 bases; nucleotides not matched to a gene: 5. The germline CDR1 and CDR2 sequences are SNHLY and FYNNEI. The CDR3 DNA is TGTGCCAGCAGTGGGGGGACAGGGTCATACGAGCAGTACTTC. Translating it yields CASSGGTGSYEQYF.

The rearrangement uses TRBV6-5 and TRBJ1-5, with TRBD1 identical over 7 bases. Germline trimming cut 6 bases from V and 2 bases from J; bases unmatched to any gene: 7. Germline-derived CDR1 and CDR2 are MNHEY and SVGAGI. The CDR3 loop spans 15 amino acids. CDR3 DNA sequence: TGTGCCAGCAGGAAGAAAGGGACAGGCAATCAGCCCCAGCATTTT. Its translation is CASRKKGTGNQPQHF.

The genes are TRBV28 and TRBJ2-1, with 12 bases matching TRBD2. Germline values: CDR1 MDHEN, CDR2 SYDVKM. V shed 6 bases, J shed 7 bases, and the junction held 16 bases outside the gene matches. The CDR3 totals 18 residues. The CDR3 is CASRDMASGRAGNNEQFF. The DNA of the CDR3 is TGTGCCAGCAGGGACATGGCTAGCGGGAGGGCCGGGAATAATGAGCAGTTCTTC. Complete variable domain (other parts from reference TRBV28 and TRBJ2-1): DVKVTQSSRYLVKRTGEKVFLECVQDMDHENMFWYRQDPGLGLRLIYFSYDVKMKEKGDIPEGYSVSREKKERFSLILESASTNQTSMYLCASRDMASGRAGNNEQFFGPGTRLTVL.

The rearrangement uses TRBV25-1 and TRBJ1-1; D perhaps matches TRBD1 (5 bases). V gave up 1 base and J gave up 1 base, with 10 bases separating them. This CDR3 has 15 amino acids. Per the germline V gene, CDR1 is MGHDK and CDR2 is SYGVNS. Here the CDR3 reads CASSEWEGANTEAFF. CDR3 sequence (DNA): TGTGCCAGCAGTGAATGGGAAGGGGCGAACACTGAAGCTTTCTTT.

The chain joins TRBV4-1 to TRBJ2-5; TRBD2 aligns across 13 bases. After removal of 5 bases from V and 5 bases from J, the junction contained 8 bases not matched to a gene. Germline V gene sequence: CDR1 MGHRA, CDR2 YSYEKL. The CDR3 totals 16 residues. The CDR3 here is CASSSGGLAGRETQYF. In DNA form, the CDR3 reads TGCGCCAGCAGCTCGGGGGGACTAGCGGGAAGGGAGACCCAGTACTTC.

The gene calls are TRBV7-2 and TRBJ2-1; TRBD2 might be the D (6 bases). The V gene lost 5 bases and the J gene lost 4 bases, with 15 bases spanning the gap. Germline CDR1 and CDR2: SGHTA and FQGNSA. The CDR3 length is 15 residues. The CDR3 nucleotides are TGTGCCAGCAGCACGGACTACAACTCTTACAATGAGCAGTTCTTC. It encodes CASSTDYNSYNEQFF.

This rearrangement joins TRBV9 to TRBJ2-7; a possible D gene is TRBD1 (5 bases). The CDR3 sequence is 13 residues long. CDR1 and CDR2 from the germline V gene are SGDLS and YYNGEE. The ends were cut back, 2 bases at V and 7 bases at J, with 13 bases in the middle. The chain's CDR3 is CASSVAPSGEQYF. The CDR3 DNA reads TGTGCCAGCAGCGTCGCCCCCTCAGGGGAGCAGTACTTC.

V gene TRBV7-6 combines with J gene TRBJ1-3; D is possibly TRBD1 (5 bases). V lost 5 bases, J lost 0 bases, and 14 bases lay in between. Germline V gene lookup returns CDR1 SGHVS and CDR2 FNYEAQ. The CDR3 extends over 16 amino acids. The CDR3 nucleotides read TGTGCCAGCAGCGTACAGGAGTCTCTCTCTGGAAACACCATATATTTT. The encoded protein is CASSVQESLSGNTIYF.

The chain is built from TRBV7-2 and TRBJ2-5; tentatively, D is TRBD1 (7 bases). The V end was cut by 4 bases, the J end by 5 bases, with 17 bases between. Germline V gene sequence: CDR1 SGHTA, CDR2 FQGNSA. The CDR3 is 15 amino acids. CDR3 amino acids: CASSSRGTQGETQYF. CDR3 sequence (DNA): TGTGCCAGCAGCTCCAGGGGGACTCAAGGGGAGACCCAGTACTTC.

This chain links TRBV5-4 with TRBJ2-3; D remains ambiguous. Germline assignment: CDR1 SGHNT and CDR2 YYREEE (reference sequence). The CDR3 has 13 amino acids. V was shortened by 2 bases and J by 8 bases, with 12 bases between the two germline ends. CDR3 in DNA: TGTGCCAGCAGCTTCGACGCGTGGCCTACGCAGTATTTT. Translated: CASSFDAWPTQYF.